The 2 T cell receptor beta chains given below trace back to one sample, sequenced in a study of blood T cell repertoires in COVID-19. Assay used: immunoSEQ multiplex PCR; TCRdb lists only in-frame clones, some missing. The table has 250,000 to 350,000 clones, over 75% seen once. Sequencing was performed on peripheral blood. Source of these receptors: a woman in her fifties or sixties with acute or convalescent COVID-19.

The chain carries TRBV19 and TRBJ1-5; 7 nucleotides align to TRBD1. There are 15 residues in the CDR3. Trimming cost V 3 bases and J 4 bases; bases outside gene matches: 6. The germline gives CDR1 LNHDA, CDR2 SQIVND (reference sequence). In nucleotides, the CDR3 is TGTGCCAGTAGTATTAGCACAGGGGCTAATCAGCCCCAGCATTTT. Encoded protein: CASSISTGANQPQHF.

This clone has only one observation. The chain couples TRBV18 to TRBJ2-2; D is undetermined. The germline V and J ends were trimmed by 8 bases and 2 bases, with 9 bases remaining between them. The CDR3 extends over 13 amino acids. Germline CDR1 reads KGHSH; CDR2 reads LQKENI. Written as DNA, the CDR3 is TGTGCCAGCCAAAGAGGAAACACCGGGGAGCTGTTTTTT. Translating gives CASQRGNTGELFF. The whole variable domain, remainder taken from reference TRBV18 and TRBJ2-2, is NAGVMQNPRHLVRRRGQEARLRCSPMKGHSHVYWYRQLPEEGLKFMVYLQKENIIDESGMPKERFSAEFPKEGPSILRIQQVVRGDSAAYFCASQRGNTGELFFGEGSRLTVL.